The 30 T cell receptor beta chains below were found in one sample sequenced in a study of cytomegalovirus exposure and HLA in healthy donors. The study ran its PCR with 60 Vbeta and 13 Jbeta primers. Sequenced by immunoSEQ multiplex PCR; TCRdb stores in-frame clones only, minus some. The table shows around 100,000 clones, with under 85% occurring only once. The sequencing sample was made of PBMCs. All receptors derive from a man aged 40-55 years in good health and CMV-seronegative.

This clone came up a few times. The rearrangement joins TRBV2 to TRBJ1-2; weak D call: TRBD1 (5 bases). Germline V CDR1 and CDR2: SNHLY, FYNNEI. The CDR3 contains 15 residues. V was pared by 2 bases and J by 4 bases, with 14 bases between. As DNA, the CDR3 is TGTGCCAGCAGTGAACCGGGGGAAGTCCTCTATGGCTACACCTTC. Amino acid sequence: CASSEPGEVLYGYTF.

CDR3 nucleotides: TGTGCCAGCCGGGACAGGGGGTATGGCTACACCTTC. This encodes CASRDRGYGYTF. The V call is TRBV19, the J call TRBJ1-2, with 11 bases identical to TRBD1. The CDR3 contains 12 residues. Germline CDR1 and CDR2: LNHDA and SQIVND (reference sequence). Trimming at V came to 9 bases and at J to 5 bases, leaving 2 bases not matched to a gene.

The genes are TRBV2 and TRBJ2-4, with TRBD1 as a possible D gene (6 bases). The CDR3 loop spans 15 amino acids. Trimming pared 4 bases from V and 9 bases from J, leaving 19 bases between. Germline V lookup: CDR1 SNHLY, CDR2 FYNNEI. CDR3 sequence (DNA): TGTGCCAGCAGTGGGGGGACAAATGTAGGGGGCATTCAGTACTTC. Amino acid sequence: CASSGGTNVGGIQYF.

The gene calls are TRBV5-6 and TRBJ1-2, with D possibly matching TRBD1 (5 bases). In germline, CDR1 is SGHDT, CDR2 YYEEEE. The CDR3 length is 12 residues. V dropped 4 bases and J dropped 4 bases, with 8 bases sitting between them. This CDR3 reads CASSAQGYGYTF. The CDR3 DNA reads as TGTGCCAGCAGCGCGCAGGGCTATGGCTACACCTTC.

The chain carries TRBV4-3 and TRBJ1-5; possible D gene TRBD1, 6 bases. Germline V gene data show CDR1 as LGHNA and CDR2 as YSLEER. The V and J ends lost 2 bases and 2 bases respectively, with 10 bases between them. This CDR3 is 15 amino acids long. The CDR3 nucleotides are TGCGCCAGCAGCCAATACAGGGAAGGCAATCAGCCCCAGCATTTT. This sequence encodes CASSQYREGNQPQHF.

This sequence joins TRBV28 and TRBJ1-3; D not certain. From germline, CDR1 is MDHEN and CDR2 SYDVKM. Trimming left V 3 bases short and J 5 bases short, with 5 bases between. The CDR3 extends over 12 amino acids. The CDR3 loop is CASSLRRNTIYF. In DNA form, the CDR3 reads TGTGCCAGCAGTTTGCGGCGAAACACCATATATTTT.

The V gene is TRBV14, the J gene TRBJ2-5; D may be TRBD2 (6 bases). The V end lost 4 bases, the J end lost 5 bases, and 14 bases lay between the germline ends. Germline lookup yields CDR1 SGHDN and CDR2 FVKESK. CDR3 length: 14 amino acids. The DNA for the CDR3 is TGTGCCAGCAGCCCGCTCGGGGGTTTGGAGACCCAGTACTTC. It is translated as CASSPLGGLETQYF.

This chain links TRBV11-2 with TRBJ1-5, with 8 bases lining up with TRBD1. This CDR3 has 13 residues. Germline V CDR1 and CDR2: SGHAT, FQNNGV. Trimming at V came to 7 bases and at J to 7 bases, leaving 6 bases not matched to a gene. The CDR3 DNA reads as TGTGCCAGCAACCCGACAGGGGCCCAGCCCCAGCATTTT. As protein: CASNPTGAQPQHF.

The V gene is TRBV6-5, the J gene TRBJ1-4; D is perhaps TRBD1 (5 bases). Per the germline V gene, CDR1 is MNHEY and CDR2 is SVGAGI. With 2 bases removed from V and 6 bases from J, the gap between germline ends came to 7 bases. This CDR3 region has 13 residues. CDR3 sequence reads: CASSYGAYEKLFF. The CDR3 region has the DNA TGTGCCAGCAGTTACGGGGCCTATGAAAAACTGTTTTTT.

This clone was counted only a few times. CDR3 amino acids: CASSIPGRGSNYGYTF. Here the CDR3 DNA reads TGTGCCAGCAGCATTCCCGGGAGGGGGTCTAACTATGGCTACACCTTC. This sequence joins TRBV28 and TRBJ1-2, with D tentatively TRBD1 (6 bases). V was cut by 6 bases and J by 0 bases, with 17 bases left in between. This CDR3 has 16 amino acids. The V gene's germline CDR1 is MDHEN and CDR2 SYDVKM.

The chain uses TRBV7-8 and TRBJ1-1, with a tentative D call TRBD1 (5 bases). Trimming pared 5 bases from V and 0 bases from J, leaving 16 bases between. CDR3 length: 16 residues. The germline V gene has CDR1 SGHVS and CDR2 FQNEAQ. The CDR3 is CASSGGNRLLNTEAFF. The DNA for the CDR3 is TGTGCCAGCAGCGGTGGTAACAGGCTCCTGAACACTGAAGCTTTCTTT.

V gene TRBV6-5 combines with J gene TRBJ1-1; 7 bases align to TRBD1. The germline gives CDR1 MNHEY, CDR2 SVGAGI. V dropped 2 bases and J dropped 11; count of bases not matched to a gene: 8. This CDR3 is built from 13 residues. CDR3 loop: CASSYEFRGRAFF. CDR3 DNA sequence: TGTGCCAGCAGTTACGAATTCAGGGGGAGGGCTTTCTTT.

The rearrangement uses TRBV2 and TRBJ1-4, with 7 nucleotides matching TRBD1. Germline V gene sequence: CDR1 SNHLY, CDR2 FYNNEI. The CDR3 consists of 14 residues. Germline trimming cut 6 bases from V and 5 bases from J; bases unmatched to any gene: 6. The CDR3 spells CASRYRDRNEKLFF. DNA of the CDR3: TGTGCCAGCAGGTACCGGGACAGAAATGAAAAACTGTTTTTT.

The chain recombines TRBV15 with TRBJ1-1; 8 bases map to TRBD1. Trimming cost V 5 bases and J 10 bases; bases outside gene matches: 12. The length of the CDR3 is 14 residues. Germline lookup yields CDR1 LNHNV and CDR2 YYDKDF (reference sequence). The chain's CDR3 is CATSPGLTGAGAFF. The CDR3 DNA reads TGTGCCACCAGCCCAGGATTGACAGGGGCCGGAGCTTTCTTT.

The CDR3 DNA is TGTGCCAGCAGTTTAAAGGGGGACTATGGCTACACCTTC. Translating gives CASSLKGDYGYTF. The chain recombines TRBV27 with TRBJ1-2; D is perhaps TRBD1 (6 bases). The CDR3 has 13 residues. Germline lookup yields CDR1 MNHEY and CDR2 SMNVEV (reference sequence). Trimming cost V 2 bases and J 3 bases, with 7 bases left between them.

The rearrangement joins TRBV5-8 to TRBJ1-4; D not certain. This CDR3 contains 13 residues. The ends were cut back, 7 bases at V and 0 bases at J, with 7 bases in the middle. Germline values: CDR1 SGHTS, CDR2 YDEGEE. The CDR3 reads CASPPATNEKLFF. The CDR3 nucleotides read TGTGCCAGCCCTCCTGCAACTAATGAAAAACTGTTTTTT.

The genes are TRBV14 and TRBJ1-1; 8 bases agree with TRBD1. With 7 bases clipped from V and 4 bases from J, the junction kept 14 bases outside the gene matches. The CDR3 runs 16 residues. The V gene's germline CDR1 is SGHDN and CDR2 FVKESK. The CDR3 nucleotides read TGTGCCAGCATGGCATATCGCGGACAGGGATCCACTGAAGCTTTCTTT. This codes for CASMAYRGQGSTEAFF. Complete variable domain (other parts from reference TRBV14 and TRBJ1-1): EAGVTQFPSHSVIEKGQTVTLRCDPISGHDNLYWYRRVMGKEIKFLLHFVKESKQDESGMPNNRFLAERTGGTYSTLKVQPAELEDSGVYFCASMAYRGQGSTEAFFGQGTRLTVV.

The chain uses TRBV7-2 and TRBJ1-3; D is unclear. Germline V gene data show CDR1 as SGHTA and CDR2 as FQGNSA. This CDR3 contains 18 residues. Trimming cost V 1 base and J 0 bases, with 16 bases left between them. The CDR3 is CASSLDRGRGRSGNTIYF. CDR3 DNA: TGTGCCAGCAGCTTAGATCGGGGAAGAGGCCGCTCTGGAAACACCATATATTTT.

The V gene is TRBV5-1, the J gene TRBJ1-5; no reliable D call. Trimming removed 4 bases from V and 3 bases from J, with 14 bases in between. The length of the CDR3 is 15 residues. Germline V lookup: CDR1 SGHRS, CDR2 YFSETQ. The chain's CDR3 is CASSPVAGDNQPQHF. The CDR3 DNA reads TGCGCCAGCAGCCCAGTGGCGGGCGACAATCAGCCCCAGCATTTT.

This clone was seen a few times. The CDR3 reads CASRGQGADGYTF. Here the CDR3 DNA reads TGTGCCAGCAGGGGACAGGGGGCGGATGGCTACACCTTC. The chain joins TRBV6-6 to TRBJ1-2; TRBD1 aligns across 12 bases. CDR3 length equals 13 residues. Unmatched junction bases numbered 2, after V lost 6 bases and J lost 6 bases. Germline V gives CDR1 MNHNY, CDR2 SVGAGI (reference sequence).

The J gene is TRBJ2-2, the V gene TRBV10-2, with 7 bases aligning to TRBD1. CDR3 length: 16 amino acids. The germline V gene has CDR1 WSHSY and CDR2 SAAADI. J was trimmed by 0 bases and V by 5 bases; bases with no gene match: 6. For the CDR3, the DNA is TGCGCCAGCAGTCGACAGGGCACAGCGAACACCGGGGAGCTGTTTTTT. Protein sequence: CASSRQGTANTGELFF.

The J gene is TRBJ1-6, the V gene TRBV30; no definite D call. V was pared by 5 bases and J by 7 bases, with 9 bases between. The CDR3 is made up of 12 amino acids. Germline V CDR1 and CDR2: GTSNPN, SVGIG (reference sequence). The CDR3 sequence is CAWATGNSPLHF. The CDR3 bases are TGTGCCTGGGCGACTGGCAATTCACCCCTCCACTTT.

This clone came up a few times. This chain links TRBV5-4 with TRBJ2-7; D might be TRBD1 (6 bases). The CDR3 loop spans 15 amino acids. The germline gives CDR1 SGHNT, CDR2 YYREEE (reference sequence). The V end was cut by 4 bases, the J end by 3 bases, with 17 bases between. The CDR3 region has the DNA TGTGCCAGCAGCACCTCCCAGGGGAAGGGCTACGAGCAGTACTTC. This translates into CASSTSQGKGYEQYF.

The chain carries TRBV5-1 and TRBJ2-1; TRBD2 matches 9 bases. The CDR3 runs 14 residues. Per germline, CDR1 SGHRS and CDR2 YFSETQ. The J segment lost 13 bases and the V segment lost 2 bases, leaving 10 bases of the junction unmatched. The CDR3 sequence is CASSFNPAGGIQFF. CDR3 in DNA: TGCGCCAGCAGCTTTAATCCAGCGGGGGGCATTCAGTTCTTC.

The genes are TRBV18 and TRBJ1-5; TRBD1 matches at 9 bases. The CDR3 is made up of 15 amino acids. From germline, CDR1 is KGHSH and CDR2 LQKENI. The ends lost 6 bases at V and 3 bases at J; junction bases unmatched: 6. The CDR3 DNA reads TGTGCCAGCTCGCAGGGGACAGGGAACAATCAGCCCCAGCATTTT. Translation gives CASSQGTGNNQPQHF.

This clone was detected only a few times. This CDR3 reads CASSHRDLGTGELFF. CDR3 DNA: TGTGCCAGCAGTCATCGGGACTTAGGGACCGGGGAGCTGTTTTTT. This chain uses TRBV7-2 with TRBJ2-2; D may be TRBD2 (6 bases). This CDR3 is built from 15 residues. CDR1 SGHTA and CDR2 FQGNSA come from the germline V gene. The germline V and J ends were trimmed by 6 bases and 5 bases, with 16 bases remaining between them. Full variable domain (missing parts from reference TRBV7-2 and TRBJ2-2): GAGVSQSPSNKVTEKGKDVELRCDPISGHTALYWYRQSLGQGLEFLIYFQGNSAPDKSGLPSDRFSAERTGGSVSTLTIQRTQQEDSAVYLCASSHRDLGTGELFFGEGSRLTVL.

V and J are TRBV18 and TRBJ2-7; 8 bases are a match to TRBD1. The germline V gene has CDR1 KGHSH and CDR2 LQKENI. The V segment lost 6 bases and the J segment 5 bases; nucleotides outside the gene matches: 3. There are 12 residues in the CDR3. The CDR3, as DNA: TGTGCCAGCTCGACAGGGGCGGACGAGCAGTACTTC. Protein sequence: CASSTGADEQYF.

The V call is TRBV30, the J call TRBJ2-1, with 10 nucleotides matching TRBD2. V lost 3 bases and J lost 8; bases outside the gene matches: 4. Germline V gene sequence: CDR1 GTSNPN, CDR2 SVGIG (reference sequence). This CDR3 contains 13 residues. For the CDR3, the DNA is TGTGCCTGGAGAGCGGGGGGGCCCTATGAGCAGTTCTTC. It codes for CAWRAGGPYEQFF.

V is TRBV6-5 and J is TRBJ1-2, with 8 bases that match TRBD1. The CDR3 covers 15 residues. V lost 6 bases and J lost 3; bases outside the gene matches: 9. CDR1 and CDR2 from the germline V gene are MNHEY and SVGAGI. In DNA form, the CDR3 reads TGTGCCAGCAGACCCACAGGGGGGAATTACTATGGCTACACCTTC. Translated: CASRPTGGNYYGYTF.

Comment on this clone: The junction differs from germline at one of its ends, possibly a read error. The CDR3 reads CSSSLGDGTQNTEAFF. DNA of the CDR3: TGTTCCAGCAGCTTAGGGGACGGGACTCAGAACACTGAAGCTTTCTTT. The V and J genes are TRBV7-9 and TRBJ1-1, with D maybe TRBD1 (5 bases). CDR1 is SEHNR and CDR2 is FQNEAQ in the germline V gene (reference sequence). The CDR3 is 16 amino acids. Supplemented by reference TRBV7-9 and TRBJ1-1, the full variable domain reads DTGVSQNPRHKITKRGQNVTFRCDPISEHNRLYWYRQTLGQGPEFLTYFQNEAQLEKSRLLSDRFSAERPKGSFSTLEIQRTEQGDSAMYLCSSSLGDGTQNTEAFFGQGTRLTVV.